This T cell receptor (beta chain) was observed in a study of T cell repertoires in ileal Crohn's disease. As for the study in general: Patients had a median approximately 7.2-year disease duration, and about 36% were active smokers. Every patient was operated on for stricturing (approximately 60%) or penetrating (approximately 40%) complications.

Study findings and constraints: The median delay to postoperative endoscopy was approximately 6.4 months.

Assay: immunoSEQ multiplex PCR; the TCRdb copy retains only in-frame clones and omits some. Among some 60,000 clones, approximately 88% were seen once, and the ten largest hold approximately 2%. The CDR3 sequence is 14 residues long. The V gene's germline CDR1 is SGHTS and CDR2 YDEGEE. V dropped 4 bases and J dropped 7 bases, with 14 bases sitting between them. As for time point: neoterminal ileum biopsy at postoperative endoscopy, about 6 months after surgery. As for this clone: Antigen specificity is unknown.

The sequenced material came from ileal tissue. The source is an adult with Crohn's disease. The chain has TRBV5-8 and TRBJ1-4; D might be TRBD1 (6 bases). The CDR3 loop is CASSPYRVGEKLFF. The DNA of the CDR3 is TGTGCCAGCAGCCCCTACAGGGTTGGTGAAAAACTGTTTTTT. The full variable domain, in which reference TRBV5-8 and TRBJ1-4 provide the parts outside the CDR3, is EAGVTQSPTHLIKTRGQQATLRCSPISGHTSVYWYQQALGLGLQFLLWYDEGEERNRGNFPPRFSGRQFPNYSSELNVNALELEDSALYLCASSPYRVGEKLFFGSGTQLSVL.